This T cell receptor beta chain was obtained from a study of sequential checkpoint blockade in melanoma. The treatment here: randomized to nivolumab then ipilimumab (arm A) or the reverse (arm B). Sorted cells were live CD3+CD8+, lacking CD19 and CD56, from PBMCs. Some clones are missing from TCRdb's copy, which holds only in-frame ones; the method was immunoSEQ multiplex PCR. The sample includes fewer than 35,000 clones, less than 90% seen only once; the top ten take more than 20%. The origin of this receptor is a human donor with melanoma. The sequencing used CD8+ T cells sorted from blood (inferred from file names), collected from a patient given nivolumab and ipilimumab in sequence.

For the CDR3, the DNA is TGTGCCAGCAGCTTGTGGGGACAGGTCTACTACGAGCAGTACTTC. It yields the protein CASSLWGQVYYEQYF. This chain uses TRBV5-4 with TRBJ2-7; TRBD1 aligns across 8 bases. Germline values: CDR1 SGHNT, CDR2 YYREEE (reference sequence). V was pared by 1 base and J by 3 bases, with 6 bases of the junction left unmatched. There are 15 residues in the CDR3.